This TCR beta chain comes out of a study of shared clonotypes between healthy human individuals. With 5 bases removed from V and 6 bases from J, the gap between germline ends came to 20 bases. The CDR3 loop spans 15 amino acids. CDR1 and CDR2 (germline): MDHEN, SYDVKM. Adult donors, all healthy and HIV-negative, had no recent acute infections or vaccinations. Assay runs were performed at deep level. Sequenced by immunoSEQ multiplex PCR; TCRdb stores in-frame clones only, minus some. The sample lists roughly 2,500,000 clones, roughly 93% occurring once. This chain joins TRBV28 and TRBJ2-7, with D possibly called TRBD1 or TRBD2 (6 bases each). The sequenced material came from naive CD4+ T cells from PBMCs. Subset indicated: CD45RA+ positively selected. The clonotype comes from a man aged 18 to 29 in good health. Some clones in this sample may be carry-over from other donors' samples. DNA for the CDR3: TGTGCCAGCAGTGCCACCGGGGGCTTGAGGGGCGAGCAGTACTTC. Translated: CASSATGGLRGEQYF.